The 4 T cell receptor beta chains below all came from one sample that was sequenced in a study of long-term antiretroviral therapy in people with HIV. An immunoSEQ assay, version v3.0, was performed at survey level. Only in-frame clones appear in the TCRdb table, and some are missing; sequencing was by immunoSEQ multiplex PCR. The profile shows more than 25,000 clones, about 90% of them singletons. The specimen comprised unsorted PBMCs, sampled 2 years after starting antiretroviral therapy. The receptors stem from a man in his forties or fifties with HIV.

V usage is TRBV12-5 and J usage is TRBJ1-6; D unclear. This CDR3 region has 12 residues. Trimming took 0 bases from V and 7 from J, leaving 1 base between them. Germline lookup yields CDR1 LGHNT and CDR2 FRNRAP. This CDR3 is CASGLVNSPLHF. The CDR3 DNA sequence: TGTGCTAGTGGTTTGGTAAATTCACCCCTCCACTTT.

CDR3 amino acids: CASSPLDRATNEKLFF. CDR3 nucleotides: TGTGCCAGCTCACCACTAGACAGGGCAACTAATGAAAAACTGTTTTTT. The chain links TRBV18 to TRBJ1-4; 7 bases align to TRBD1. The ends lost 1 base at V and 0 bases at J; junction bases unmatched: 2. Looked up from germline, CDR1 is KGHSH and CDR2 is LQKENI. The CDR3 sequence is 16 residues long.

The V gene is TRBV6-5, the J gene TRBJ2-7; 12 nucleotides align to TRBD1. Germline lookup yields CDR1 MNHEY and CDR2 SVGAGI. V lost 6 bases and J lost 6; bases outside the gene matches: 6. The length of the CDR3 is 14 residues. Written as DNA, the CDR3 is TGTGCCAGCAGACCGGGACAGGGGGCGGGCGAGCAGTACTTC. Protein product: CASRPGQGAGEQYF.

The gene calls are TRBV15 and TRBJ2-1, with 13 bases lining up with TRBD2. Per germline, CDR1 LNHNV and CDR2 YYDKDF (reference sequence). After removal of 7 bases from V and 6 bases from J, the junction contained 6 bases not matched to a gene. The CDR3 loop spans 15 amino acids. For the CDR3, the DNA is TGTGCCACCACAACTAGCGGGGGGGCAGGCAATGAGCAGTTCTTC. Protein sequence: CATTTSGGAGNEQFF.